This passage covers 15 T cell receptor beta chains from one sample sequenced in a study of T cell responses to AZD1222 COVID-19 vaccine. Some clones are missing from TCRdb's copy, which holds only in-frame ones; the method was immunoSEQ multiplex PCR. The sample holds 180,000 or so clones, about 88% seen once. The sample was peripheral blood, taken on day 0 of AZD1222 vaccination. These receptor sequences come from an adult in good health.

The genes are TRBV2 and TRBJ2-1, with TRBD2 matching over 11 bases. Germline-derived CDR1 and CDR2 are SNHLY and FYNNEI. This CDR3 contains 15 residues. V gave up 6 bases and J gave up 7 bases; unmatched junction bases: 8. CDR3 amino acids: CASRLAGGAWNEQFF. The DNA for the CDR3 is TGTGCCAGCAGGTTAGCGGGGGGGGCCTGGAATGAGCAGTTCTTC.

V usage is TRBV7-2 and J usage is TRBJ2-1; TRBD2 aligns across 9 bases. V was clipped by 1 base and J by 9 bases; unmatched bases: 4. Germline CDR1 reads SGHTA; CDR2 reads FQGNSA. The CDR3 has 14 residues. CDR3 region: CASSLDGGRGEQFF. CDR3 in DNA: TGTGCCAGCAGCTTAGATGGCGGGAGGGGTGAGCAGTTCTTC.

J is TRBJ1-6 and V is TRBV5-5; D gene ambiguous. Germline CDR1 SGHKS, CDR2 YYEKEE (reference sequence). The CDR3 runs to 15 residues. The V gene lost 4 bases and the J gene lost 7 bases, with 15 bases spanning the gap. CDR3 amino acids: CASSLSPGTNSPLHF. In nucleotides, the CDR3 is TGTGCCAGCAGCCTCTCTCCCGGCACGAATTCACCCCTCCACTTT. Using reference TRBV5-5 and TRBJ1-6 for the parts outside the CDR3, the full variable domain is DAGVTQSPTHLIKTRGQQVTLRCSPISGHKSVSWYQQVLGQGPQFIFQYYEKEERGRGNFPDRFSARQFPNYSSELNVNALLLGDSALYLCASSLSPGTNSPLHFGNGTRLTVT.

J is TRBJ1-3 and V is TRBV19; the D gene is possibly TRBD1 (5 bases). V was clipped by 8 bases and J by 10 bases, with 24 bases between them. Per the germline V gene, CDR1 is LNHDA and CDR2 is SQIVND (reference sequence). The CDR3 is made up of 15 amino acids. The CDR3 loop is CASFDEDNSPRTIYF. In DNA, the CDR3 is TGTGCCAGTTTCGATGAGGACAACTCTCCAAGAACCATATATTTT.

The genes are TRBV4-1 and TRBJ2-7; D is possibly TRBD2 (6 bases). V was trimmed by 3 bases and J by 1 base, leaving 16 bases between them. The germline CDR1 and CDR2 sequences are MGHRA and YSYEKL. The CDR3 covers 16 residues. Written as DNA, the CDR3 is TGCGCCAGCAGCCATGCCCGGGACTCCAGATCCTACGAGCAGTACTTC. Residues: CASSHARDSRSYEQYF.

Ten or more counts support this clone. The J gene is TRBJ2-7, the V gene TRBV4-3; the match to TRBD2 covers 10 bases. V lost 1 base and J lost 4; bases outside the gene matches: 16. From germline, CDR1 is LGHNA and CDR2 YSLEER. The CDR3 covers 19 residues. The CDR3 DNA reads as TGCGCCAGCAGCCAAGGCGGGGCTAGCGGGAGTCTTGATAGGTACGAGCAGTACTTC. Translated: CASSQGGASGSLDRYEQYF.

This clone appeared once. V usage is TRBV14 and J usage is TRBJ1-2; possible D gene TRBD1, 5 bases. Germline V gene lookup returns CDR1 SGHDN and CDR2 FVKESK. There are 15 residues in the CDR3. The V end lost 4 bases, the J end lost 7 bases, and 19 bases lay between the germline ends. The CDR3 DNA follows: TGTGCCAGCAGCCCCGGCGGGGGTGTCCCGTCTGGCTACACCTTC. It yields the protein CASSPGGGVPSGYTF.

This chain connects TRBV19 to TRBJ1-5; weak D call: TRBD1 (5 bases). Per the germline V gene, CDR1 is LNHDA and CDR2 is SQIVND (reference sequence). This CDR3 has 15 residues. The V gene lost 6 bases and the J gene lost 3 bases, with 15 bases spanning the gap. The CDR3, as DNA: TGTGCCAGTAGGCCTCTATCGGGGGTCAATCAGCCCCAGCATTTT. Translated: CASRPLSGVNQPQHF.

V is TRBV7-2 and J is TRBJ2-5, with 14 bases matching TRBD2. The J segment lost 6 bases and the V segment lost 5 bases, leaving 8 bases of the junction unmatched. The CDR3 length is 16 residues. Germline assignment: CDR1 SGHTA and CDR2 FQGNSA. CDR3 sequence reads: CASSKGLAGVGKTQYF. Here the CDR3 DNA reads TGTGCCAGCAGCAAGGGACTAGCGGGAGTTGGGAAGACCCAGTACTTC.

The chain recombines TRBV19 with TRBJ1-1; TRBD1 matches at 7 bases. The germline CDR1 and CDR2 sequences are LNHDA and SQIVND (reference sequence). The CDR3 consists of 13 residues. V shed 6 bases, J shed 0 bases, and the junction held 1 base outside the gene matches. In DNA, the CDR3 is TGTGCCAGTAGGGACAGGTTGAACACTGAAGCTTTCTTT. This sequence encodes CASRDRLNTEAFF.

V gene TRBV14 combines with J gene TRBJ2-2, with TRBD2 matching over 10 bases. CDR3 length: 14 amino acids. Germline values: CDR1 SGHDN, CDR2 FVKESK. V lost 4 bases, J lost 8 bases, and 4 bases stayed unmatched. The CDR3 protein is CASSPGLAAGELFF. In DNA form, the CDR3 reads TGTGCCAGCAGCCCTGGACTAGCGGCGGGGGAGCTGTTTTTT.

This clone was seen just once. V is TRBV4-2 and J is TRBJ2-1; 8 bases are shared with TRBD2. Per germline, CDR1 LGHNA and CDR2 YNFKEQ. V gave up 3 bases and J gave up 6 bases; unmatched junction bases: 7. This CDR3 has 15 residues. The DNA for the CDR3 is TGTGCCAGCAGCCAGCCCGGGACTAGTGTCAATGAGCAGTTCTTC. Amino acid sequence: CASSQPGTSVNEQFF.

This clone has more than one count but fewer than ten. The V and J genes are TRBV5-1 and TRBJ2-3; a possible D gene is TRBD2 (5 bases). The CDR3 has 14 amino acids. Germline values: CDR1 SGHRS, CDR2 YFSETQ. The V end was cut by 3 bases, the J end by 5 bases, with 13 bases between. The CDR3 reads CASSSGRAGDTQYF. The CDR3 nucleotides read TGCGCCAGCAGCTCGGGCCGCGCGGGAGATACGCAGTATTTT.

The rearrangement links TRBV6-5 to TRBJ1-6; 7 bases align to TRBD1. With V trimmed by 2 bases and J by 10 bases, 2 bases remained unmatched. Germline V gene sequence: CDR1 MNHEY, CDR2 SVGAGI. This CDR3 region has 13 residues. This CDR3 reads CASSYDRASPLHF. The CDR3 DNA reads as TGTGCCAGCAGTTACGACAGGGCATCACCCCTCCACTTT.

The table lists this clone with a count of one. The CDR3 spells CASMWAENTEAFF. The CDR3 bases are TGTGCCAGCATGTGGGCAGAGAACACTGAAGCTTTCTTT. J is TRBJ1-1 and V is TRBV11-2, with no clear D. This CDR3 region has 13 residues. CDR1 and CDR2 from the germline V gene are SGHAT and FQNNGV. V was cut by 7 bases and J by 1 base, with 10 bases left in between.